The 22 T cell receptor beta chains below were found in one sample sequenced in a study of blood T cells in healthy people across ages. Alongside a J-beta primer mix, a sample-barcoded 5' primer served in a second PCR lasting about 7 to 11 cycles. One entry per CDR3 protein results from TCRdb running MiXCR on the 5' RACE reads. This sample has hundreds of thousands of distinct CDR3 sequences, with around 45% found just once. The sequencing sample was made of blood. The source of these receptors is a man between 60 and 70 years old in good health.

CDR3: CASSGSSSGTREQYF. The DNA of the CDR3 is TGTGCCAGCAGTGGTTCTAGCAGTGGGACTAGGGAGCAGTACTTC. The chain employs TRBV2 and TRBJ2-5; 8 nucleotides match TRBD2. Germline V gene lookup returns CDR1 SNHLY and CDR2 FYNNEI. This CDR3 is 15 amino acids long. V shed 4 bases, J shed 11 bases, and the junction held 15 bases outside the gene matches.

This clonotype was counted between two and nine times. The CDR3 loop is CASSHANGGPYGYTF. In DNA, the CDR3 is TGCGCCAGCAGCCATGCCAATGGGGGCCCCTATGGCTACACCTTC. The rearrangement joins TRBV4-1 to TRBJ1-2; possibly TRBD1 for D (6 bases). The CDR3 is made up of 15 amino acids. Germline V gives CDR1 MGHRA, CDR2 YSYEKL. V was trimmed by 3 bases and J by 4 bases, leaving 15 bases between them.

The CDR3 protein is CSVPGQGREQYF. The CDR3 nucleotides are TGCAGCGTACCGGGACAGGGGCGCGAGCAGTACTTC. The chain recombines TRBV29-1 with TRBJ2-7; TRBD1 matches at 10 bases. CDR3 size: 12 residues. The trim removed 6 bases at V and 6 bases at J, leaving 5 bases unmatched. Germline CDR1 and CDR2: SQVTM and ANQGSEA.

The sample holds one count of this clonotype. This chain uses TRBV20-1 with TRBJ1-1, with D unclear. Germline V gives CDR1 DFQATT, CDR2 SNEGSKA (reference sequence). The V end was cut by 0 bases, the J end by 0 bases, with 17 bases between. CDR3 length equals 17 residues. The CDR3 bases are TGCAGTGCTAGAGATCGGTCGAAACGAATGATGAACACTGAAGCTTTCTTT. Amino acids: CSARDRSKRMMNTEAFF.

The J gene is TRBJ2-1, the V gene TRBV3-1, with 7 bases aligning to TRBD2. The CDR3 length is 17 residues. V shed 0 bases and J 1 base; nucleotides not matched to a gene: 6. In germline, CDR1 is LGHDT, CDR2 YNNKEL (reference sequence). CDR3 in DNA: TGTGCCAGCAGCCAAGACGGGGGGTTTAGGTCCTACAATGAGCAGTTCTTC. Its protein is CASSQDGGFRSYNEQFF.

Here the CDR3 DNA reads TGTGCCAGCAGCCTGGCGCAGGGGGCAAATCAGCCCCAGCATTTT. Translated, it gives CASSLAQGANQPQHF. The chain uses TRBV6-1 and TRBJ1-5; 8 bases align to TRBD1. Germline V lookup: CDR1 MNHNS, CDR2 SASEGT. The CDR3 consists of 15 residues. Trimming removed 6 bases from V and 4 bases from J; junction bases left unmatched: 8.

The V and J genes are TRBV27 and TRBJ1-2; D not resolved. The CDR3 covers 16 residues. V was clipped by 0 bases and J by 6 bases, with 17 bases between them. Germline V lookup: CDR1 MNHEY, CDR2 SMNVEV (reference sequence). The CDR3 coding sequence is TGTGCCAGCAGTTTATCACTGGGTCATAATATCCATGGCTACACCTTC. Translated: CASSLSLGHNIHGYTF.

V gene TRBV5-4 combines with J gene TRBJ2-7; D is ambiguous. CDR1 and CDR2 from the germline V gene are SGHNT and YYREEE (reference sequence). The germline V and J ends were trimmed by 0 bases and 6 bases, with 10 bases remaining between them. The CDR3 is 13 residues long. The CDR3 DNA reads TGTGCCAGCAGCTTGGGTCAGATAGCCGAGCAGTACTTC. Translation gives CASSLGQIAEQYF.

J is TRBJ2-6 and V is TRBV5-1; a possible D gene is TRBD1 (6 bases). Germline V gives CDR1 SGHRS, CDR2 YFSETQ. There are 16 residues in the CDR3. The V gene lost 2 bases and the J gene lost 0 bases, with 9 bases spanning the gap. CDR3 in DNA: TGCGCCAGCAGCTTAGGGGGAGACTCTGGGGCCAACGTCCTGACTTTC. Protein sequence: CASSLGGDSGANVLTF. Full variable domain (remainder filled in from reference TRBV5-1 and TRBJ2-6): KAGVTQTPRYLIKTRGQQVTLSCSPISGHRSVSWYQQTPGQGLQFLFEYFSETQRNKGNFPGRFSGRQFSNSRSEMNVSTLELGDSALYLCASSLGGDSGANVLTFGAGSRLTVL.

The CDR3 coding sequence is TGTGCCAGCAGTGGAATCCGGAGGGGCTTATCGTACTCTGGGGCCAACGTCCTGACTTTC. Its translation: CASSGIRRGLSYSGANVLTF. This chain joins TRBV6-1 and TRBJ2-6; D might be TRBD2 (6 bases). This CDR3 contains 20 residues. V lost 4 bases, J lost 0 bases, and 22 bases lay in between. CDR1 and CDR2 (germline): MNHNS, SASEGT.

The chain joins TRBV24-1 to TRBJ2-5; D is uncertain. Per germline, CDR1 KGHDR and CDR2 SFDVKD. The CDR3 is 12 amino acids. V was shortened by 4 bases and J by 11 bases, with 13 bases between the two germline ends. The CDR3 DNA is TGTGCCACCAGTGACTTTCGGGCTGAGCAGTACTTC. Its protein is CATSDFRAEQYF.

The CDR3 is CSAPTRGTEAFF. In DNA, the CDR3 is TGCAGTGCTCCGACCAGGGGGACTGAAGCTTTCTTT. The chain uses TRBV20-1 and TRBJ1-1; 7 bases match TRBD1. The trim removed 5 bases at V and 5 bases at J, leaving 5 bases unmatched. The length of the CDR3 is 12 residues. CDR1 is DFQATT, CDR2 SNEGSKA, per germline (reference sequence).

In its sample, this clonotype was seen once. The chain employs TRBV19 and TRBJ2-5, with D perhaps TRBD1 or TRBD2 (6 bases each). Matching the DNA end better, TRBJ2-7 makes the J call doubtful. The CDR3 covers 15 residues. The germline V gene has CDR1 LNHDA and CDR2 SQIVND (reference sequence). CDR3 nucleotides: TGTGCCAGTCGAATGGTTGGCGGGACACCCTACGAGCAGTACTTC. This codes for CASRMVGGTPYEQYF.

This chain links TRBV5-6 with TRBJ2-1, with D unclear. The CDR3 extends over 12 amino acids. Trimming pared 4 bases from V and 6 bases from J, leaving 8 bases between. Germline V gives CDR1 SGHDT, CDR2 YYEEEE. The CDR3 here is CASSGWGNEQFF. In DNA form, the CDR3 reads TGTGCCAGCAGCGGGTGGGGCAATGAGCAGTTCTTC.

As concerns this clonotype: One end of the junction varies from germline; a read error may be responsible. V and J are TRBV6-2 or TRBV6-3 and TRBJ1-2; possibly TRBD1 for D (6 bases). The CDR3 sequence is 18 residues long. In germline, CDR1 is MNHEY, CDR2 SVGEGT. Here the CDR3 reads CASSYSPRQAAGYYGCTF. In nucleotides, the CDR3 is TGTGCCAGCAGTTACTCTCCGCGACAGGCCGCCGGATACTATGGCTGCACCTTC.

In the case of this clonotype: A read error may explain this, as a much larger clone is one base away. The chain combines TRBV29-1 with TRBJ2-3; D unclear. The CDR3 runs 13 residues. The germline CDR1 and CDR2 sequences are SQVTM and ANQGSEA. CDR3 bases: TGCGGCGTTGAGCGTACCGGCACAGATACGCAGTATTTT. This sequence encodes CGVERTGTDTQYF.

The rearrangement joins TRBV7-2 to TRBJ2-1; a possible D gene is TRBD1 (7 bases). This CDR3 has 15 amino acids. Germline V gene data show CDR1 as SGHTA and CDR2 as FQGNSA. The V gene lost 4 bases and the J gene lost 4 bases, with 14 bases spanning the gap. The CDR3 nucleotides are TGTGCCAGCAGCTCCACCGCGGGACAGTACAATGAGCAGTTCTTC. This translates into CASSSTAGQYNEQFF.

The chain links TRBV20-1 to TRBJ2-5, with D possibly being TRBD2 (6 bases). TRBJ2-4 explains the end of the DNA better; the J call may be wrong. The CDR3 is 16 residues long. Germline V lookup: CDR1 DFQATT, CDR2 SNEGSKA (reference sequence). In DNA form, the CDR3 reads TGCAGTGCTAGAGATGAGAAGCAGCGGGTCCTGGGCATTCAGTACTTC. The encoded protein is CSARDEKQRVLGIQYF.

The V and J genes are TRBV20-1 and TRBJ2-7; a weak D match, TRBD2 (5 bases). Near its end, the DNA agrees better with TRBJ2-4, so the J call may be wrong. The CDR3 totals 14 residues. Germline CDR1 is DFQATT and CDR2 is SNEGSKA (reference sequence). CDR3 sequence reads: CSGRHGEGENIQYF. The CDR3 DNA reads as TGCAGTGGCCGCCATGGAGAGGGTGAAAACATTCAGTACTTC.

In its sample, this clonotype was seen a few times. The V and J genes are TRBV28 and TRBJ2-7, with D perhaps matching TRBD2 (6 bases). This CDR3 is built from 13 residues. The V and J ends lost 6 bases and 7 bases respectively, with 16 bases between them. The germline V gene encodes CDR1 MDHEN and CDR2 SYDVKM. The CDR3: CASRPGLPGEQYF. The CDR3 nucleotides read TGTGCCAGCAGGCCGGGACTCCCGGGGGAGCAGTACTTC.

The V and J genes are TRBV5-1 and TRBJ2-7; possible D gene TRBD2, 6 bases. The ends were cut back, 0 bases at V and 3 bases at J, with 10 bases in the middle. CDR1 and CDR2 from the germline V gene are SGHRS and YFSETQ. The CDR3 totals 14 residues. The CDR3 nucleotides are TGCGCCAGCAGCTTGGCGGGGGACCTCTACGAGCAGTACTTC. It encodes CASSLAGDLYEQYF.

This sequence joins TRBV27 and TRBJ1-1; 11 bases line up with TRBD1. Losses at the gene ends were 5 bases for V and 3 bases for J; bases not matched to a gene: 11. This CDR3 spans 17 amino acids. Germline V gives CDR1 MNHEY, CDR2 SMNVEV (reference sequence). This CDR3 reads CASSTTGTGGWYTEAFF. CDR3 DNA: TGTGCCAGCAGTACTACCGGGACAGGGGGGTGGTACACTGAAGCTTTCTTT.